Shown below are 30 T cell receptor beta chains from a single sample sequenced in a study of beta chain features in type 1 diabetes. Regarding the study as a whole: In all four CD4+ subsets, TCRB CDR3 length was significantly, moderately reduced in type 1 diabetes.

No antigen is known for these receptors. Every isolated RNA sample was fully reverse transcribed, so sequencing captured expressed TCRB transcripts. Assay used: immunoSEQ multiplex PCR; TCRdb lists only in-frame clones, some missing. This table holds 65,000 to 85,000 clones, almost 50% found once. Source material: central memory CD4+ T cells from blood. Receptors originate from a man younger than 40 with type 1 diabetes.

This clone was seen more than once but under ten times. The same CDR3 can be traced to other DNA sequences in this sample. This chain joins TRBV6-1 and TRBJ2-7; 9 bases are a match to TRBD1. The germline gives CDR1 MNHNS, CDR2 SASEGT. This CDR3 is built from 14 residues. V shed 6 bases and J 5 bases; nucleotides not matched to a gene: 8. Written as DNA, the CDR3 is TGTGCCAGCAGCGCCCTTACAGGGGGCGACGAGCAGTACTTC. Translated: CASSALTGGDEQYF.

The chain links TRBV11-3 to TRBJ2-2, with D tentatively TRBD2 (5 bases). Per the germline V gene, CDR1 is SGHNT and CDR2 is YENEEA. The V and J ends lost 1 base and 4 bases respectively, with 16 bases between them. The CDR3 consists of 17 residues. CDR3 sequence reads: CASSLAVLATSTGELFF. CDR3 DNA sequence: TGTGCCAGCAGCTTAGCAGTTCTAGCTACTAGCACCGGGGAGCTGTTTTTT.

The rearrangement links TRBV18 to TRBJ2-7; 9 nucleotides line up with TRBD1. J gave up 4 bases and V 4 bases, and 8 bases lay outside the gene matches. This CDR3 has 15 amino acids. The germline gives CDR1 KGHSH, CDR2 LQKENI. The CDR3 nucleotides read TGTGCCAGCTCACTTCGACAGGGGGGTGAATACGAGCAGTACTTC. Translating gives CASSLRQGGEYEQYF.

This clone was seen more than once but under ten times. The J gene is TRBJ2-5, the V gene TRBV2; TRBD1 is a possible D gene (6 bases). This CDR3 is 15 amino acids long. Trimming stripped 1 base from V and 5 bases from J, with 14 bases between. The V gene's germline CDR1 is SNHLY and CDR2 FYNNEI. The CDR3 region is CASSEVTQGGETQYF. CDR3 in DNA: TGTGCCAGCAGTGAAGTGACACAGGGCGGCGAGACCCAGTACTTC. Using reference TRBV2 and TRBJ2-5 for the parts outside the CDR3, the full variable domain is EPEVTQTPSHQVTQMGQEVILRCVPISNHLYFYWYRQILGQKVEFLVSFYNNEISEKSEIFDDQFSVERPDGSNFTLKIRSTKLEDSAMYFCASSEVTQGGETQYFGPGTRLLVL.

In its sample, this clone was seen a few times. The V call is TRBV7-9, the J call TRBJ1-6, with 8 bases fitting TRBD1. Germline trimming cut 5 bases from V and 10 bases from J; bases unmatched to any gene: 10. Germline-derived CDR1 and CDR2 are SEHNR and FQNEAQ (reference sequence). This CDR3 has 15 amino acids. DNA of the CDR3: TGTGCCAGCAGCCCCCGGACAGGGCAACGATCACCCCTCCACTTT. Its protein product is CASSPRTGQRSPLHF.

This clone was observed a handful of times. V gene TRBV5-8 combines with J gene TRBJ1-3; D may be TRBD1 (5 bases). Germline loops: CDR1 SGHTS, CDR2 YDEGEE. Trimming stripped 1 base from V and 0 bases from J, with 14 bases between. This CDR3 region has 17 residues. The CDR3 here is CASSLSLRRDSGNTIYF. The DNA for the CDR3 is TGTGCCAGCAGCTTGTCGCTACGCAGGGACTCTGGAAACACCATATATTTT.

This clone was counted a single time. The V gene is TRBV6-1, the J gene TRBJ1-5; the D is unclear. This CDR3 is built from 15 residues. From germline, CDR1 is MNHNS and CDR2 SASEGT. The V end lost 1 base, the J end lost 2 bases, and 9 bases lay between the germline ends. CDR3 nucleotides: TGTGCCAGCAGTGAAGGCTCTCGAGGCAATCAGCCCCAGCATTTT. Translation gives CASSEGSRGNQPQHF.

This clone occurred a few times. The genes are TRBV7-9 and TRBJ2-1; possibly TRBD2 for D (6 bases). Germline V lookup: CDR1 SEHNR, CDR2 FQNEAQ (reference sequence). This CDR3 contains 15 residues. Trimming removed 5 bases from V and 4 bases from J, with 15 bases in between. CDR3 region: CASSPRGALYNEQFF. In DNA form, the CDR3 reads TGTGCCAGCAGCCCGCGGGGCGCGTTGTACAATGAGCAGTTCTTC.

About this clone: The junction departs from germline at one end; a sequencing error may be responsible. The sample has other DNA sequences that encode this CDR3 too. The genes are TRBV27 and TRBJ2-1; possible D gene TRBD2, 5 bases. The CDR3 runs 12 residues. Germline CDR1 MNHEY, CDR2 SMNVEV (reference sequence). DNA for the CDR3: TGTGCCAGCAGTTTCGAGGGCAATGAGCAATTCTTC. This sequence encodes CASSFEGNEQFF.

The chain couples TRBV10-1 to TRBJ2-7, with 13 nucleotides matching TRBD2. With 5 bases clipped from V and 2 bases from J, the junction kept 6 bases outside the gene matches. Germline V CDR1 and CDR2: WNHNN, SYGVQD (reference sequence). The CDR3 totals 16 residues. DNA of the CDR3: TGCGCCAGCAGTCCGGGACTAGCGGGACGTACCTACGAGCAGTACTTC. Its translation: CASSPGLAGRTYEQYF.

The chain has TRBV7-9 and TRBJ2-1; 7 positions agree with TRBD2. Germline assignment: CDR1 SEHNR and CDR2 FQNEAQ (reference sequence). CDR3 length equals 15 residues. After removal of 5 bases from V and 0 bases from J, the junction contained 4 bases not matched to a gene. The DNA for the CDR3 is TGTGCCAGCAGCCGGACTAGGAGCTCCTACAATGAGCAGTTCTTC. It encodes CASSRTRSSYNEQFF.

This clone turned up a few times. Other nucleotide sequences from this sample produce the same CDR3. V usage is TRBV6-6 and J usage is TRBJ2-1, with D unclear. The CDR3 covers 14 residues. Germline V CDR1 and CDR2: MNHNY, SVGAGI (reference sequence). Trimming left V 0 bases short and J 3 bases short, with 6 bases between. CDR3: CASSYSGGYNEQFF. DNA for the CDR3: TGTGCCAGCAGTTACTCAGGCGGCTACAATGAGCAGTTCTTC.

This clone has just a few counts. The CDR3 bases are TGCAGCGTTGACGGACAGGGAGAGACCCAGTACTTC. Its protein is CSVDGQGETQYF. V and J are TRBV29-1 and TRBJ2-5, with 8 bases identical to TRBD1. The junction had 1 base not matched to a gene; V was cut back by 3 bases and J by 4 bases. This CDR3 contains 12 residues. Germline values: CDR1 SQVTM, CDR2 ANQGSEA.

The chain employs TRBV9 and TRBJ2-1; tentatively, D is TRBD1 (5 bases). The germline V gene encodes CDR1 SGDLS and CDR2 YYNGEE. The CDR3 covers 13 residues. V gave up 6 bases and J gave up 5 bases, with 12 bases separating them. The CDR3 DNA reads as TGTGCCAGCAACCCGCAAGGGGACAATGAGCAGTTCTTC. Its protein is CASNPQGDNEQFF.

The chain has TRBV5-8 and TRBJ1-1; no firm D call. The germline gives CDR1 SGHTS, CDR2 YDEGEE. V lost 1 base to trimming and J lost 0 bases, with 7 bases between them. The CDR3 extends over 14 amino acids. CDR3 sequence reads: CASSLSVLNTEAFF. The DNA for the CDR3 is TGTGCCAGCAGCTTGTCCGTTTTGAACACTGAAGCTTTCTTT.

The V and J genes are TRBV14 and TRBJ2-7; 7 positions agree with TRBD1. The CDR3 loop spans 15 amino acids. Trimming cost V 4 bases and J 6 bases; bases outside gene matches: 12. The V gene's germline CDR1 is SGHDN and CDR2 FVKESK. CDR3 in amino acids: CASSPIDRDGAEQYF. The CDR3 nucleotides are TGTGCCAGCAGCCCAATAGACAGGGACGGGGCCGAGCAGTACTTC.

In its sample, this clone was seen a few times. The V call is TRBV28, the J call TRBJ2-3, with 7 positions matching TRBD2. The length of the CDR3 is 15 residues. Germline assignment: CDR1 MDHEN and CDR2 SYDVKM. With 7 bases clipped from V and 3 bases from J, the junction kept 10 bases outside the gene matches. CDR3: CASTLAGEGTDTQYF. As DNA, the CDR3 is TGTGCCAGCACCCTCGCGGGAGAGGGAACAGATACGCAGTATTTT.

The rearrangement links TRBV27 to TRBJ1-2; D is ambiguous. CDR1 and CDR2 (germline): MNHEY, SMNVEV (reference sequence). The CDR3 has 13 residues. The V gene lost 4 bases and the J gene lost 4 bases, with 10 bases spanning the gap. In DNA form, the CDR3 reads TGTGCCAGCAGTTGGGTGTCGGGCTATGGCTACACCTTC. As protein: CASSWVSGYGYTF.

The rearrangement joins TRBV11-2 to TRBJ1-1; weak D call: TRBD1 (5 bases). Looked up from germline, CDR1 is SGHAT and CDR2 is FQNNGV. This CDR3 is 15 amino acids long. The V gene lost 3 bases and the J gene lost 0 bases, with 11 bases spanning the gap. For the CDR3, the DNA is TGTGCCAGCAGCTTCCAGGGAACGATGAACACTGAAGCTTTCTTT. It codes for CASSFQGTMNTEAFF. The entire variable domain, with the rest obtained from reference TRBV11-2 and TRBJ1-1, is as follows: EAGVAQSPRYKIIEKRQSVAFWCNPISGHATLYWYQQILGQGPKLLIQFQNNGVVDDSQLPKDRFSAERLKGVDSTLKIQPAKLEDSAVYLCASSFQGTMNTEAFFGQGTRLTVV.

This chain joins TRBV5-1 and TRBJ1-5; a possible D gene is TRBD1 (6 bases). The CDR3 runs to 15 residues. Between the trimmed V and J ends, which lost 0 bases and 4 bases, there was a span of 11 bases. Germline lookup yields CDR1 SGHRS and CDR2 YFSETQ. The CDR3: CASSLGGQRNQPQHF. CDR3 DNA sequence: TGCGCCAGCAGCTTGGGTGGACAGAGGAATCAGCCCCAGCATTTT.

Within the sample, this clone is medium-sized (0.01 to 0.1%). The chain carries TRBV4-1 and TRBJ2-1; maybe TRBD2 (5 bases). V lost 1 base and J lost 2, with 21 bases in between. From germline, CDR1 is MGHRA and CDR2 YSYEKL. This CDR3 is built from 19 residues. Here the CDR3 reads CASSQGARPSRRTYNEQFF. In DNA, the CDR3 is TGCGCCAGCAGCCAAGGTGCCCGGCCTAGCCGCCGCACCTACAATGAGCAGTTCTTC.

V usage is TRBV5-4 and J usage is TRBJ2-2; 8 positions agree with TRBD2. The CDR3 extends over 16 amino acids. CDR1 is SGHNT and CDR2 is YYREEE in the germline V gene (reference sequence). V lost 3 bases, J lost 9 bases, and 13 bases stayed unmatched. CDR3 region: CASSSPGLGFGRELFF. The CDR3 nucleotides read TGTGCCAGCAGCTCCCCGGGACTAGGCTTTGGCCGGGAGCTGTTTTTT.

This clone was seen more than once but under ten times. The J gene is TRBJ2-5, the V gene TRBV5-1; D may be TRBD1 (5 bases). The CDR3 extends over 14 amino acids. CDR1 SGHRS and CDR2 YFSETQ come from the germline V gene. V was clipped by 0 bases and J by 5 bases, with 11 bases between them. This chain's CDR3 is CASSLEVGRETQYF. DNA for the CDR3: TGCGCCAGCAGCTTGGAGGTGGGGCGTGAGACCCAGTACTTC.

The chain employs TRBV21-1 and TRBJ2-1; the D call TRBD2 from the table was never checked on the DNA. TRBV21-1 is a pseudogene segment. The CDR3 is made up of 14 amino acids. The CDR3 DNA reads TGTGCCAGCAGCGACCACGGCGGGGACGAAGAGCAGTTCTTC. It codes for CASSDHGGDEEQFF.

The rearrangement links TRBV14 to TRBJ1-1; D is uncertain. The CDR3 has 13 residues. From germline, CDR1 is SGHDN and CDR2 FVKESK. Trimming removed 8 bases from V and 1 base from J, with 11 bases in between. The CDR3 DNA reads as TGTGCCAGCGGCCTCGGTGGGAACACTGAAGCTTTCTTT. Its translation is CASGLGGNTEAFF.

V gene TRBV18 combines with J gene TRBJ1-1; 10 nucleotides match TRBD1. V gave up 3 bases and J gave up 1 base; unmatched junction bases: 11. Per the germline V gene, CDR1 is KGHSH and CDR2 is LQKENI. The CDR3 sequence is 18 residues long. The CDR3 spells CASSPSGTGADANTEAFF. CDR3 DNA sequence: TGTGCCAGCTCACCCTCCGGGACAGGGGCCGATGCGAACACTGAAGCTTTCTTT.

This clone turned up a few times. The V gene is TRBV7-9, the J gene TRBJ2-2; the D gene is possibly TRBD2 (5 bases). This CDR3 spans 16 amino acids. Germline CDR1 is SEHNR and CDR2 is FQNEAQ (reference sequence). V was cut by 4 bases and J by 0 bases, with 12 bases left in between. CDR3 sequence reads: CASSSEGYANTGELFF. The CDR3 DNA is TGTGCCAGCAGCTCTGAGGGATACGCGAACACCGGGGAGCTGTTTTTT.

This clone is labeled medium-sized. The chain combines TRBV10-3 with TRBJ2-1; a weak D match, TRBD2 (5 bases). The CDR3 has 15 residues. Germline CDR1 reads ENHRY; CDR2 reads SYGVKD. Trimming removed 5 bases at V and 6 bases at J, with 17 bases between. This CDR3 reads CAISYSSKVGNEQFF. CDR3 DNA: TGTGCCATCAGTTACTCTAGCAAGGTTGGCAATGAGCAGTTCTTC.

V and J are TRBV10-1 and TRBJ2-6; D unresolved. With 5 bases removed from V and 0 bases from J, the gap between germline ends came to 5 bases. CDR3 size: 14 residues. Germline CDR1 WNHNN, CDR2 SYGVQD (reference sequence). CDR3 nucleotides: TGCGCCAGCAGTCCAGGCTCTGGGGCCAACGTCCTGACTTTC. This codes for CASSPGSGANVLTF.

V gene TRBV6-1 combines with J gene TRBJ2-3; no clear D. V was trimmed by 6 bases and J by 5 bases, leaving 9 bases between them. The CDR3 loop spans 12 amino acids. Germline lookup yields CDR1 MNHNS and CDR2 SASEGT. CDR3 protein: CASRTTEDTQYF. CDR3 coding DNA: TGTGCCAGCAGGACAACAGAAGATACGCAGTATTTT.